By proportion, the clone carrying this TCR beta chain is medium-sized. Its antigen is not identified. The V end was cut by 4 bases, the J end by 2 bases, with 13 bases between. The CDR3 has 15 amino acids. Germline values: CDR1 SGHRS, CDR2 YFSETQ. The data are from a study of T cells in localized non-small cell lung cancer. Study-wide results and caveats: It was uninvolved adjacent lung that showed the highest T cell clonality, exceeding tumor.

Some clones are missing from TCRdb's copy, which holds only in-frame ones; the method was immunoSEQ multiplex PCR. The sample consists of approximately 35,000 clones, over 80% of them appearing once. This receptor was obtained from a man aged 40 to 69 with stage II lung adenocarcinoma. The rearrangement links TRBV5-1 to TRBJ2-1; maybe TRBD1 (5 bases). Source: PBMCs, taken before any cancer treatment. This CDR3 reads CASSHRQLAYNEQFF. Here the CDR3 DNA reads TGCGCCAGCAGCCACAGGCAGCTGGCCTACAATGAGCAGTTCTTC.